This T cell receptor (beta chain) is drawn from a study of blood T cells in healthy people across ages. Then a second PCR, running roughly 7 to 11 cycles, was carried out with a sample-barcoded 5' primer and a J-beta primer mix. Sequencing yielded, for each sample, at least 2.5 million paired-end reads carrying CDR3. TCRdb itself ran the 5' RACE reads through MiXCR, one entry per CDR3 protein. This table has over a million distinct CDR3 sequences, around 39% appearing once. Study conclusions and caveats: Considered underestimates were the diversity estimates obtained from one million T cells. Fewer expanded clones and more diversity marked long-lived versus aged donors.

Trimming left V 0 bases short and J 2 bases short, with 13 bases between. Germline V gene lookup returns CDR1 SQVTM and CDR2 ANQGSEA. The CDR3 is 15 residues long. About this clonotype: Its target is unknown.

The specimen sequenced was blood. This receptor was obtained from a young woman in good health. The V call is TRBV29-1, the J call TRBJ1-2, with D hard to call. CDR3 coding DNA: TGCAGCGTTGAAGATAAGGTAACCCACAACTATGGCTACACCTTC. It encodes CSVEDKVTHNYGYTF.